The next 3 T cell receptor beta chains were all read from a single sample in a study of cytomegalovirus exposure and HLA in healthy donors. The PCR had 60 Vbeta and 13 Jbeta primers. Generated by immunoSEQ multiplex PCR, the TCRdb table keeps only in-frame clones and is missing some. The sample yields under 150,000 clones, over 65% seen once. Sample: PBMCs. These receptors were collected from a woman aged 30 to 39 in good health and CMV-seropositive.

V gene TRBV2 combines with J gene TRBJ2-7; D possibly corresponds to TRBD1 (5 bases). CDR1 and CDR2 from the germline V gene are SNHLY and FYNNEI. V lost 6 bases, J lost 5 bases, and 14 bases lay in between. The CDR3 is made up of 13 amino acids. The CDR3 nucleotides read TGTGCCAGCAGCCAAAGACAGAGCCACGAGCAGTACTTC. This codes for CASSQRQSHEQYF.

This clone showed up just a few times. The chain joins TRBV10-3 to TRBJ1-5; 7 bases fit TRBD1. J lost 2 bases, V lost 3 bases, and 4 bases had no gene match. The germline CDR1 and CDR2 sequences are ENHRY and SYGVKD. This CDR3 contains 15 residues. The CDR3 sequence: CAISENGQGNQPQHF. The CDR3 DNA reads TGTGCCATCAGTGAAAATGGACAGGGCAATCAGCCCCAGCATTTT.

The chain combines TRBV7-9 with TRBJ2-5; the D is unclear. CDR1 and CDR2 from the germline V gene are SEHNR and FQNEAQ (reference sequence). CDR3 size: 11 residues. V was cut by 5 bases and J by 5 bases, with 6 bases left in between. CDR3 nucleotides: TGTGCCAGCAGCGTCCAGGAGACCCAGTACTTC. Translated, it gives CASSVQETQYF.